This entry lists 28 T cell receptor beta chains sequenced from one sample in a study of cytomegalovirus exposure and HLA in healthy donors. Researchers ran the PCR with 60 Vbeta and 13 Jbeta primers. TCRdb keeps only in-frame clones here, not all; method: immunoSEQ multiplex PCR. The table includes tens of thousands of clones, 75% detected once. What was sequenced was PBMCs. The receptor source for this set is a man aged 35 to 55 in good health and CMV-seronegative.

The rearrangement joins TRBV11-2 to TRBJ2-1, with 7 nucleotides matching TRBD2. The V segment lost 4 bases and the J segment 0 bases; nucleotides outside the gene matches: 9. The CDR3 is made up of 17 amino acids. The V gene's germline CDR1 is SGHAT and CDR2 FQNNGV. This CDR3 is CASSYSSGRYSYNEQFF. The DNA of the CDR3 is TGTGCCAGCAGCTATTCTAGCGGACGTTACTCCTACAATGAGCAGTTCTTC.

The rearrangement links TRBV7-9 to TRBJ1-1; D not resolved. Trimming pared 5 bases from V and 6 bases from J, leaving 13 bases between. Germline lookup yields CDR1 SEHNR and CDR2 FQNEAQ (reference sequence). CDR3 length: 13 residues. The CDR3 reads CASSLGGIAEAFF. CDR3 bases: TGTGCCAGCAGCCTAGGAGGTATCGCTGAAGCTTTCTTT. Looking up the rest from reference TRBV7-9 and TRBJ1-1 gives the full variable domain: DTGVSQNPRHKITKRGQNVTFRCDPISEHNRLYWYRQTLGQGPEFLTYFQNEAQLEKSRLLSDRFSAERPKGSFSTLEIQRTEQGDSAMYLCASSLGGIAEAFFGQGTRLTVV.

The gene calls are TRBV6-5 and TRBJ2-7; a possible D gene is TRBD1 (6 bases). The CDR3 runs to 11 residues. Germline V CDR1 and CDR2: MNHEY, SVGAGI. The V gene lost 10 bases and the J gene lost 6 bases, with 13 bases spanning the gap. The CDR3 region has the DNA TGTGCCACCTTGAGGGGGTTCGAGCAGTACTTC. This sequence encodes CATLRGFEQYF.

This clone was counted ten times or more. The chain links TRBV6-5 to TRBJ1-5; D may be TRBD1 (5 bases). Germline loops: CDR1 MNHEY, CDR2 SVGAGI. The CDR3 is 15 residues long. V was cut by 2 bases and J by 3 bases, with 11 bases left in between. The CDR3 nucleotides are TGTGCCAGCAGTTACGGACGGGGGGACAATCAGCCCCAGCATTTT. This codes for CASSYGRGDNQPQHF.

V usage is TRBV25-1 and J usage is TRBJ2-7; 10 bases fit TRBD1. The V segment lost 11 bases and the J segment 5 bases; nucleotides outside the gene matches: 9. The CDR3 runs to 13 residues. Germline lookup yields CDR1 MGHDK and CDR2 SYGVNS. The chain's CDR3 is CACSGTGAHEQYF. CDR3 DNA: TGTGCCTGCTCCGGGACAGGGGCCCACGAGCAGTACTTC.

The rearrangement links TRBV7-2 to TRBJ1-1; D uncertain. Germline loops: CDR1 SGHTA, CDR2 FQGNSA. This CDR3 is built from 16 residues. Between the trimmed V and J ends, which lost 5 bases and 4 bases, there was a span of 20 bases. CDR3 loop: CASSPRGLRSGTEAFF. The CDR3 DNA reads TGTGCCAGCAGCCCCCGCGGGTTGAGGTCAGGCACTGAAGCTTTCTTT.

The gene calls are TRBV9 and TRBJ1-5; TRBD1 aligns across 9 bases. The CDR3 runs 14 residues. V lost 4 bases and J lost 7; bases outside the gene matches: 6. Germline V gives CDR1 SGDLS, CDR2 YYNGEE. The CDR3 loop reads CASSTGQGNQPQHF. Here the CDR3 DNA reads TGTGCCAGCAGCACCGGACAGGGGAACCAGCCCCAGCATTTT. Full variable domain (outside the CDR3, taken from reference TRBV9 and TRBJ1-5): DSGVTQTPKHLITATGQRVTLRCSPRSGDLSVYWYQQSLDQGLQFLIQYYNGEERAKGNILERFSAQQFPDLHSELNLSSLELGDSALYFCASSTGQGNQPQHFGDGTRLSIL.

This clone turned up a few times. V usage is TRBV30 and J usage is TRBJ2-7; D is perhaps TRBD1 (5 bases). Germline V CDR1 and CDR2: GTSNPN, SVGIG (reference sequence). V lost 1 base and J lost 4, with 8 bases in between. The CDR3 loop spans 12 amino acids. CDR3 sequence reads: CAWSEGFYEQYF. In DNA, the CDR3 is TGTGCCTGGAGTGAGGGGTTTTACGAGCAGTACTTC.

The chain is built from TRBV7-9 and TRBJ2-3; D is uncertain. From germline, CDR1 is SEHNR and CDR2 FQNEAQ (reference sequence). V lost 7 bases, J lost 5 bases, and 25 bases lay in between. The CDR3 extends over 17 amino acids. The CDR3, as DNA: TGTGCCAGCAACCTGCAGGTCCTCCCTTCTGCAGTAGATACGCAGTATTTT. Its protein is CASNLQVLPSAVDTQYF.

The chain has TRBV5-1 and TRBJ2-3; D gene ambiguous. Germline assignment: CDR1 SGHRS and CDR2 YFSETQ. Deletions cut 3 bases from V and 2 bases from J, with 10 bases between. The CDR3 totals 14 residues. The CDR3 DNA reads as TGCGCCAGCAGCTCAGGCACTGCCACAGATACGCAGTATTTT. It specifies CASSSGTATDTQYF.

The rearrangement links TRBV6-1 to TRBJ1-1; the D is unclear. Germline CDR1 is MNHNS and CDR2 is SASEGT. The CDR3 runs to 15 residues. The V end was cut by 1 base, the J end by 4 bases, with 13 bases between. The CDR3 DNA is TGTGCCAGCAGTGAAGGGGCACCTCAGATCACTGAAGCTTTCTTT. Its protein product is CASSEGAPQITEAFF.

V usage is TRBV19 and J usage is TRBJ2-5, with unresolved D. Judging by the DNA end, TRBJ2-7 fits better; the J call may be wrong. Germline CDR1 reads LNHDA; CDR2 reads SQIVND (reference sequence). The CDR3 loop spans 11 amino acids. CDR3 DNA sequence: TGTGCCAGTACCGACTCCTACGAGCAGTACTTC. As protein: CASTDSYEQYF.

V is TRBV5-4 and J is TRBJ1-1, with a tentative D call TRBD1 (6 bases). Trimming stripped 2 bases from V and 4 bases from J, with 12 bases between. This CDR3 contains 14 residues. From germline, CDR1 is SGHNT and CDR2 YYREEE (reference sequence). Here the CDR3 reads CASSFQDRGTEAFF. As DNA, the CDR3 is TGTGCCAGCAGCTTCCAGGACAGAGGCACTGAAGCTTTCTTT.

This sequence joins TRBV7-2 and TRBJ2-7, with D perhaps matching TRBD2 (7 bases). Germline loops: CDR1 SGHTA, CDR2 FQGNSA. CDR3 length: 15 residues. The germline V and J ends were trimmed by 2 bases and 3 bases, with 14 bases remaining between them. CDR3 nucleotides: TGTGCCAGCAGCTTAATGGGAGGGGGGTTCTACGAGCAGTACTTC. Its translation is CASSLMGGGFYEQYF. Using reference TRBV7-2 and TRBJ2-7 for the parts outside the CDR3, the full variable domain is GAGVSQSPSNKVTEKGKDVELRCDPISGHTALYWYRQSLGQGLEFLIYFQGNSAPDKSGLPSDRFSAERTGGSVSTLTIQRTQQEDSAVYLCASSLMGGGFYEQYFGPGTRLTVT.

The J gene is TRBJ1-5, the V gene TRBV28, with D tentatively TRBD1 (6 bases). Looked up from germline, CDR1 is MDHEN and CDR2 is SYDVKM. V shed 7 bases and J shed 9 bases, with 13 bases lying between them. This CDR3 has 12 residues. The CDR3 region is CASTTGFSPQHF. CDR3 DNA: TGTGCCAGCACCACAGGGTTCTCGCCCCAGCATTTT. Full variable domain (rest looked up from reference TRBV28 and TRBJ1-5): DVKVTQSSRYLVKRTGEKVFLECVQDMDHENMFWYRQDPGLGLRLIYFSYDVKMKEKGDIPEGYSVSREKKERFSLILESASTNQTSMYLCASTTGFSPQHFGDGTRLSIL.

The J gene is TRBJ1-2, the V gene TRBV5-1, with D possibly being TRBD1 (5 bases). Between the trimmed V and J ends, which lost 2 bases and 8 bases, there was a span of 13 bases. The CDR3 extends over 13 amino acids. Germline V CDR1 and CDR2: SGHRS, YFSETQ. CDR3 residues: CASSFSGLRGYTF. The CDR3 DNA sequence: TGCGCCAGCAGCTTTTCAGGGTTGAGGGGCTACACCTTC.

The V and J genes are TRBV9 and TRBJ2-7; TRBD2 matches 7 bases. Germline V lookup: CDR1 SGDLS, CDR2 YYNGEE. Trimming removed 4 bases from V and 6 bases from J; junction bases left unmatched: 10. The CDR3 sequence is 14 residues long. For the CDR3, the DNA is TGTGCCAGCAGCACGGCGGGAGAAGGGCCCGAGCAGTACTTC. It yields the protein CASSTAGEGPEQYF.

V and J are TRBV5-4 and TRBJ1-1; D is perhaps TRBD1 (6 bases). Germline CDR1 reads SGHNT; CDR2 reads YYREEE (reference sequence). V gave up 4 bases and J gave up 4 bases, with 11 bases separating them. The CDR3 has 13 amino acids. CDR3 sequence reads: CASSQIGGTEAFF. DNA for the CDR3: TGTGCCAGCAGCCAGATAGGGGGCACTGAAGCTTTCTTT.

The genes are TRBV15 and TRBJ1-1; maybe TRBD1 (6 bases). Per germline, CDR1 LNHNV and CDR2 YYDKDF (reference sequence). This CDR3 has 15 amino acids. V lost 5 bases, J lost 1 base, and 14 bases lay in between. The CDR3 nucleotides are TGTGCCACCAGCCCCCGGACAGCCCCGAACACTGAAGCTTTCTTT. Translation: CATSPRTAPNTEAFF. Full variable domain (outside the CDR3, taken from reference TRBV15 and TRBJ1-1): DAMVIQNPRYQVTQFGKPVTLSCSQTLNHNVMYWYQQKSSQAPKLLFHYYDKDFNNEADTPDNFQSRRPNTSFCFLDIRSPGLGDTAMYLCATSPRTAPNTEAFFGQGTRLTVV.

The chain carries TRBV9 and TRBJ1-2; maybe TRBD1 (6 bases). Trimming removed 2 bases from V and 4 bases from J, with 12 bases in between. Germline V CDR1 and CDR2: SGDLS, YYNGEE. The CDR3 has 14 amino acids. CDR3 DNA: TGTGCCAGCAGCGTCGGGGGGCGCAGCTATGGCTACACCTTC. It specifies CASSVGGRSYGYTF.

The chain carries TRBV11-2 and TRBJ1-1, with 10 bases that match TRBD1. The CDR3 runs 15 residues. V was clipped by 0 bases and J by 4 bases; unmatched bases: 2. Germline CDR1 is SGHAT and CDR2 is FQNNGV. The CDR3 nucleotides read TGTGCCAGCAGCTTAGAGAGGACAGGGGGCACTGAAGCTTTCTTT. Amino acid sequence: CASSLERTGGTEAFF.

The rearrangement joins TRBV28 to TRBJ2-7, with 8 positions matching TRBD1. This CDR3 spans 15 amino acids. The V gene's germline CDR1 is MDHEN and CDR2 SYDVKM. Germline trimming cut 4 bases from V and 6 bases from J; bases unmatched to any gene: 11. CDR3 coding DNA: TGTGCCAGCAGTTCCCCCCCAGGGGGCAGAAGCGAGCAGTACTTC. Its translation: CASSSPPGGRSEQYF.

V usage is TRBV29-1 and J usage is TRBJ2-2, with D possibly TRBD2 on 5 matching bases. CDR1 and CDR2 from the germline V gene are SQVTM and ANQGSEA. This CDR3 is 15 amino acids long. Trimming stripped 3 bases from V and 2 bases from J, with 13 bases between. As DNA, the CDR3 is TGCAGCGTTGATCGCCCGGAGGCAAACACCGGGGAGCTGTTTTTT. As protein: CSVDRPEANTGELFF.

The CDR3 DNA reads as TGCGCCAGCAGCCCCCAACCGGGGGGATCCTACGAGCAGTACTTC. Its protein is CASSPQPGGSYEQYF. The chain has TRBV5-1 and TRBJ2-7; 7 bases are shared with TRBD2. The CDR3 has 15 residues. The germline gives CDR1 SGHRS, CDR2 YFSETQ. Trimming at V came to 4 bases and at J to 1 base, leaving 8 bases not matched to a gene.

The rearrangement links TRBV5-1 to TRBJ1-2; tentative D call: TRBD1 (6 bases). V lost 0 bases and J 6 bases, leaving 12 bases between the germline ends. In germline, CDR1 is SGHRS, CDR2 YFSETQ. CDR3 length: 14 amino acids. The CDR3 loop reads CASSLVGRGDGYTF. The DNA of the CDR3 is TGCGCCAGCAGCTTGGTTGGCAGGGGCGATGGCTACACCTTC.

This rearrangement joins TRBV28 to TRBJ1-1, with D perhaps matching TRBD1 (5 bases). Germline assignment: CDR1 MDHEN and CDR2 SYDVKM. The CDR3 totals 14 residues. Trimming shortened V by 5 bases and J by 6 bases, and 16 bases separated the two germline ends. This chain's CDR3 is CASSDPSRGAEAFF. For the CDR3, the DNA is TGTGCCAGCAGTGATCCCTCCCGGGGGGCTGAAGCTTTCTTT.

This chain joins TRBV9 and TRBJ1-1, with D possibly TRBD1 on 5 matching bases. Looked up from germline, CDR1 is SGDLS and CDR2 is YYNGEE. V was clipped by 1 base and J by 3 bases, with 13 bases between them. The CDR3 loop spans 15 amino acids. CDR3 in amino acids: CASSVSGQGYTEAFF. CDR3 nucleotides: TGTGCCAGCAGCGTATCTGGGCAGGGCTACACTGAAGCTTTCTTT.

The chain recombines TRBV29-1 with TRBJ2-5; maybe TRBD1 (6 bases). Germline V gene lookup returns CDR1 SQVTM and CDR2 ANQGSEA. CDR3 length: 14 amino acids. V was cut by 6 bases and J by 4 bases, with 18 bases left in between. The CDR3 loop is CSVAARGVGETQYF. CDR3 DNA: TGCAGCGTAGCAGCCAGGGGTGTTGGAGAGACCCAGTACTTC.